The entry below gives a single T cell receptor beta chain sequence along with its context. What it recognizes is unknown. The sample belongs to a study of CD8 T cells in ankylosing spondylitis. Quantitative molecular-barcoded 5'-RACE generated the TCR beta libraries. TCRdb fed the 5' RACE reads into MiXCR, producing one record per CDR3 protein. The sample holds 400,000 to 450,000 distinct CDR3 sequences, roughly 18% seen once. The study, taken as a whole, reports: It was reported that disease-linked clones were significantly enriched in matched ankylosing spondylitis synovial fluid. It appeared that ankylosing spondylitis blood was characterized by a TCR beta motif of roughly 8 highly homologous variants. Certain motif variants had earlier appeared in reactive arthritis synovial fluid and blood. Disease-linked clones were CD8+ and relatively rare in peripheral blood.

Germline V gives CDR1 MNHNS, CDR2 SASEGT. The CDR3 totals 13 residues. V was trimmed by 7 bases and J by 1 base, leaving 10 bases between them. The receptor was isolated from a male donor with ankylosing spondylitis. Material for sequencing was blood, either unsorted or a sorted T cell fraction (not recorded which). The V call is TRBV6-1, the J call TRBJ1-1, with TRBD1 as a possible D gene (6 bases). The CDR3 bases are TGTGCCAGCAACAGGGCGAAGAACACTGAAGCTTTCTTT. This translates into CASNRAKNTEAFF.